This T cell receptor (beta chain) was obtained from a study of T cell responses to AZD1222 COVID-19 vaccine. The CDR3 totals 13 residues. The germline V gene encodes CDR1 ENHRY and CDR2 SYGVKD. V lost 2 bases and J 7 bases, leaving 9 bases between the germline ends. Using immunoSEQ multiplex PCR, the repertoire was profiled, and TCRdb retains in-frame clones only, with some absent. In the table there are tens of thousands of clones, 80% to 85% of which are singletons. Study results and limitations: Spike as a whole was targeted by vaccine-associated CD4 TCRs, dominant at 160-218 and 743-854. Clonal diversity was possibly underestimated, and white British individuals and females predominated among donors.

About this clone itself: Its target is unknown.

The receptor comes from an adult who received the AZD1222 COVID-19 vaccine. The gene calls are TRBV10-3 and TRBJ1-5; no firm D call. The input for sequencing was peripheral blood, taken 28 days after the second AZD1222 dose. The CDR3 bases are TGTGCCATCAGTGAGGCGGGTTTGCAGCCCCAGCATTTT. Translated, it gives CAISEAGLQPQHF.